The clone carrying this T cell receptor beta chain occurred a few times. Its antigen is not known. This CDR3 contains 15 residues. Germline CDR1 SQVTM, CDR2 ANQGSEA. The ends lost 0 bases at V and 3 bases at J; junction bases unmatched: 5. This sample is drawn from a study of beta chain features in type 1 diabetes. Study results and limitations: Shorter TCRB CDR3s, moderately but significantly so, were found in Type 1 diabetes patients in all four CD4+ subsets. Any HLA effect on TCRB rearrangement was left unresolved by small sub-analyses.

The sequenced template was cDNA made from the entire isolated RNA. Some clones are missing from TCRdb's copy, which holds only in-frame ones; the method was immunoSEQ multiplex PCR. In the table there are about 280,000 clones, approximately 16% of which are singletons. Sorting based on CD45RO/CCR7/CD25/CD127/CD95/CD27 separated CD4+ naive, central memory, regulatory and stem cell-like memory cells. Sequenced sample: naive CD4+ T cells from blood. This receptor was obtained from a man between 18 and 35 years old with type 1 diabetes. This rearrangement joins TRBV29-1 to TRBJ2-7; 10 bases line up with TRBD2. The CDR3 protein is CSVEDQASGSYEQYF. As DNA, the CDR3 is TGCAGCGTTGAAGATCAGGCTAGCGGGAGCTACGAGCAGTACTTC.